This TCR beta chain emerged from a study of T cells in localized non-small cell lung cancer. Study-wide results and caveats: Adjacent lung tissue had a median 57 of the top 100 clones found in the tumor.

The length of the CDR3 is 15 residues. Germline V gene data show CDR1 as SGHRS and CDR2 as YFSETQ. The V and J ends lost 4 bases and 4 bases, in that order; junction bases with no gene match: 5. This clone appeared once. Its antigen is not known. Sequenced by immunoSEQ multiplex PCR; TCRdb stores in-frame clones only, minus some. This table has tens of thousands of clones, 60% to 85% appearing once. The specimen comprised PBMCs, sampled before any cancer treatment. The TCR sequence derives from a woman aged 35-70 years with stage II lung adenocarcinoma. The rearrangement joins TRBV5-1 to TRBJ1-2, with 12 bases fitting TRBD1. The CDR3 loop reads CASSRGTGGSYGYTF. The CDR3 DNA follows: TGCGCCAGCAGCCGTGGGACAGGGGGCTCCTATGGCTACACCTTC.